A single T cell receptor (beta chain) is shown here with its context. Its antigen is currently not known. Base-call qualities are not available, and no considerably larger clone is one nucleotide away. This record comes from a study of OX40 agonist ivuxolimab in advanced cancers. Notes on the research overall: The costimulatory receptor OX40 (CD134) was targeted by ivuxolimab, a fully human IgG2 agonistic monoclonal antibody. Intravenous ivuxolimab was administered to patients every 2 weeks at six dose levels: 0.01, 0.1, 0.3, 1.5, 3 and 10 mg/kg. Of the approximately 50 dose-escalation patients, hepatocellular carcinoma was present in about 20, melanoma in roughly 15, renal cell carcinoma in 9 and head and neck cancer in 9. A male proportion of under 85% and a mean age of 60 years, ranging from roughly 23 to 79, were recorded for the dose-escalation cohort. Prior anti-PD-1, anti-PD-L1 or anti-CTLA-4 therapy was permitted, and about two fifths of dose-escalation patients had received checkpoint inhibitors. Three dose-escalation patients achieved partial responses, one with hepatocellular carcinoma and two with cutaneous melanoma. The point of sequencing TCRbeta in the periphery was to test whether ivuxolimab changed TCR sequence diversity and drove clonal T-cell expansion. The paper covers the monotherapy dose-escalation part of the phase I ivuxolimab trial, which included N ≈ 57 patients. The investigation overall reported the following: At doses of 0.1 to 3.0 mg/kg, clonal expansion of both CD4+ and CD8+ T cells in blood was seen between baseline and week 6. After ivuxolimab, more expanded clones were found on average in CD8+ T cells than in CD4+ T cells. In the 0.1-3.0 mg/kg groups, partial responders were among the patients with the lowest normalized peripheral clonal expansion, particularly in CD8+ T cells. Low levels of normalized T-cell clonal expansion were also shown by some nonresponding patients. The antigen specificity of the peripheral T cells that underwent clonal expansion was not determined.

Genomic DNA was extracted from sorted cells for sequencing of the TCRbeta CDR3 region. The immunoSEQ Assay was used to sequence the TCRbeta CDR3 regions. TCRdb provides this immuneACCESS table in a form limited to in-frame rearrangements. Some clones are lacking; in checked studies, under half of them reflect an unresolved V gene, and why the rest are absent is not known. Within this sample are some 46,000 clones, with roughly 86% of them counted one time only. The ten largest clones represent 30% to 35% of the sample. Inclusive of the bounding cysteine and phenylalanine, the CDR3 is 15 residues long. Of the read, only the CDR3 DNA is kept; its 45 bases are in frame from base 1. Via the germline V gene, CDR1 is ENHRY and CDR2 SYGVKD. V is cut back by 0 bases and J by 5 bases, with 5 bases in the junction unmatched. Patients with autoimmune disease history or receiving systemic immunosuppression were excluded from the trial. Peripheral blood for TCR sequencing was collected from all dose cohorts at baseline, on cycle 4 day 1, and on cycle 7 day 1. The samples were drawn from a first-in-human, open-label, multicenter phase I dose-escalation trial of ivuxolimab. Adults with locally advanced or metastatic head and neck squamous cell, hepatocellular, melanoma or renal cell carcinoma were enrolled in the trial. Before TCR sequencing, CD4+ T cells and CD8+ T cells were sorted from peripheral blood as separate populations.

The material sequenced was CD4+ or CD8+ T cells sorted from blood, taken in a trial of the OX40 agonist ivuxolimab. The sequence derives from an adult with an advanced solid tumor such as melanoma, head and neck, liver or kidney cancer. The chain was built from TRBV10-3 and TRBJ2-5; the central 8 bases match TRBD2. CDR3 region: CAISESERGIETQYF. The nucleotide sequence reads TGTGCCATCAGTGAGTCAGAGCGGGGGATCGAGACCCAGTACTTC.